Each of the 28 T cell receptor beta chains below was sequenced from the same sample in a study of blood T cell repertoires in COVID-19. Some clones are missing from TCRdb's copy, which holds only in-frame ones; the method was immunoSEQ multiplex PCR. The table has tens of thousands of clones, approximately 90% seen once. Input material: peripheral blood. These receptors all come from a human donor in a cohort sampled during active COVID-19.

This clone has just one count. The chain combines TRBV5-1 with TRBJ1-5; D remains ambiguous. In germline, CDR1 is SGHRS, CDR2 YFSETQ. The CDR3 consists of 16 residues. Trimming cost V 1 base and J 0 bases, with 11 bases left between them. The CDR3 DNA is TGCGCCAGCAGCTTGTTCGTGAGCGATAGCAATCAGCCCCAGCATTTT. It codes for CASSLFVSDSNQPQHF.

The V and J genes are TRBV6-2 or TRBV6-3 and TRBJ2-2; D is unclear. CDR1 MNHEY and CDR2 SVGEGT come from the germline V gene. Trimming left V 4 bases short and J 1 base short, with 7 bases between. This CDR3 is built from 14 residues. In nucleotides, the CDR3 is TGTGCCAGCAGTTCCCGACTGAACACCGGGGAGCTGTTTTTT. Its protein product is CASSSRLNTGELFF.

The chain uses TRBV6-2 or TRBV6-3 and TRBJ2-1; 15 bases line up with TRBD2. J lost 0 bases, V lost 2 bases, and 11 bases had no gene match. CDR1 MNHEY and CDR2 SVGEGT come from the germline V gene. There are 21 residues in the CDR3. The CDR3 loop reads CASSYTEGLAGGRSSYNEQFF. In nucleotides, the CDR3 is TGTGCCAGCAGTTACACCGAGGGACTAGCGGGAGGCCGCAGCTCCTACAATGAGCAGTTCTTC.

This clone was picked up one time. The rearrangement joins TRBV4-1 to TRBJ2-3, with D possibly matching TRBD1 (6 bases). The germline V gene has CDR1 MGHRA and CDR2 YSYEKL. V lost 1 base and J 3 bases, leaving 8 bases between the germline ends. The CDR3 loop spans 14 amino acids. This chain's CDR3 is CASSQARGTDTQYF. CDR3 nucleotides: TGCGCCAGCAGCCAAGCGAGGGGGACAGATACGCAGTATTTT.

The V gene is TRBV15, the J gene TRBJ2-2; 10 bases map to TRBD2. The CDR3 covers 15 residues. The germline V gene encodes CDR1 LNHNV and CDR2 YYDKDF (reference sequence). Trimming took 1 base from V and 7 from J; bases not matched to a gene: 3. CDR3 coding DNA: TGTGCCACCAGCAGAGCCCCTAGCGGGGGCGGGGAGCTGTTTTTT. Protein product: CATSRAPSGGGELFF.

The chain has TRBV28 and TRBJ1-1; 9 bases map to TRBD1. The V segment lost 4 bases and the J segment 11 bases; nucleotides outside the gene matches: 14. The germline gives CDR1 MDHEN, CDR2 SYDVKM. CDR3 length: 15 amino acids. The CDR3, as DNA: TGTGCCAGCAGTTCCATCGGACAGGGGCCATCCAAGGCTTTCTTT. This gives the protein CASSSIGQGPSKAFF.

This chain joins TRBV25-1 and TRBJ1-4, with 7 bases matching TRBD1. CDR1 is MGHDK, CDR2 SYGVNS, per germline. V lost 7 bases, J lost 0 bases, and 11 bases stayed unmatched. This CDR3 is 17 amino acids long. The CDR3 reads CASTTGALFATNEKLFF. CDR3 bases: TGTGCCAGCACCACAGGGGCCCTTTTTGCAACTAATGAAAAACTGTTTTTT.

The J gene is TRBJ1-2, the V gene TRBV28, with D perhaps TRBD1 (5 bases). Germline V lookup: CDR1 MDHEN, CDR2 SYDVKM. The V gene lost 1 base and the J gene lost 3 bases, with 9 bases spanning the gap. CDR3 size: 14 residues. The DNA of the CDR3 is TGTGCCAGCAGTTTATTTTGGGGGGACTATGGCTACACCTTC. It yields the protein CASSLFWGDYGYTF.

The CDR3 here is CASTPVGQSKGYTF. The CDR3 DNA is TGTGCCAGCACCCCCGTTGGACAGTCTAAGGGCTACACCTTC. The rearrangement uses TRBV5-6 and TRBJ1-2; possible D gene TRBD1, 6 bases. CDR3 length: 14 amino acids. From germline, CDR1 is SGHDT and CDR2 YYEEEE. The V end was cut by 6 bases, the J end by 8 bases, with 20 bases between. Full variable domain (outside the CDR3, taken from reference TRBV5-6 and TRBJ1-2): DAGVTQSPTHLIKTRGQQVTLRCSPKSGHDTVSWYQQALGQGPQFIFQYYEEEERQRGNFPDRFSGHQFPNYSSELNVNALLLGDSALYLCASTPVGQSKGYTFGSGTRLTVV.

The V and J genes are TRBV3-1 (or the pseudogene TRBV3-2) and TRBJ1-6, with 9 bases fitting TRBD1. J was trimmed by 4 bases and V by 4 bases; bases with no gene match: 5. Germline CDR1 LGHDT, CDR2 YNNKEL (reference sequence). CDR3 length: 16 amino acids. The CDR3 here is CASSPRGQGYNSPLHF. The DNA for the CDR3 is TGTGCCAGCAGCCCGCGGGGACAGGGTTATAATTCACCCCTCCACTTT.

V gene TRBV7-3 combines with J gene TRBJ2-1, with 10 nucleotides matching TRBD1. The CDR3 has 19 residues. J was trimmed by 8 bases and V by 4 bases; bases with no gene match: 20. From germline, CDR1 is SGHTA and CDR2 FQGTGA. In DNA, the CDR3 is TGTGCCAGCAGCTCCCGACAGGGGGCTTCCTGGCAAGGGCCCGATGAGCAGTTCTTC. Protein: CASSSRQGASWQGPDEQFF. Combining the CDR3 with reference TRBV7-3 and TRBJ2-1 gives the whole variable domain GAGVSQTPSNKVTEKGKYVELRCDPISGHTALYWYRQSLGQGPEFLIYFQGTGAADDSGLPNDRFFAVRPEGSVSTLKIQRTERGDSAVYLCASSSRQGASWQGPDEQFFGPGTRLTVL.

The chain carries TRBV6-1 and TRBJ2-7; TRBD1 is a possible D gene (6 bases). The CDR3 is 15 amino acids. The V end was cut by 2 bases, the J end by 6 bases, with 17 bases between. Germline V lookup: CDR1 MNHNS, CDR2 SASEGT. DNA of the CDR3: TGTGCCAGCAGTGAAAAAAGCAACAGGGTGGTCGAGCAGTACTTC. Protein sequence: CASSEKSNRVVEQYF.

The V gene is TRBV7-9, the J gene TRBJ2-7, with a possible D match to TRBD2 (6 bases). Germline-derived CDR1 and CDR2 are SEHNR and FQNEAQ (reference sequence). The CDR3 has 16 residues. Trimming stripped 5 bases from V and 0 bases from J, with 17 bases between. Here the CDR3 reads CASSSPGGFLSYEQYF. The CDR3, as DNA: TGTGCCAGCAGCAGCCCCGGGGGATTCCTCTCCTACGAGCAGTACTTC.

The CDR3 bases are TGTGCCAGTAGTATGGACAGGGTAGGCACTGAAGCTTTCTTT. Protein sequence: CASSMDRVGTEAFF. The gene calls are TRBV19 and TRBJ1-1; 8 nucleotides agree with TRBD1. V lost 3 bases and J lost 4; bases outside the gene matches: 4. Germline V gene sequence: CDR1 LNHDA, CDR2 SQIVND (reference sequence). The CDR3 has 14 amino acids.

The chain links TRBV7-6 to TRBJ2-3, with D unclear. The CDR3 runs to 13 residues. V lost 5 bases and J lost 6, with 12 bases in between. Germline CDR1 and CDR2: SGHVS and FNYEAQ. As DNA, the CDR3 is TGTGCCAGCAGCGCGGAGATATCGGATACGCAGTATTTT. Its protein product is CASSAEISDTQYF.

V and J are TRBV19 and TRBJ2-1; 16 bases line up with TRBD2. The germline V gene encodes CDR1 LNHDA and CDR2 SQIVND (reference sequence). Losses at the gene ends were 3 bases for V and 8 bases for J; bases not matched to a gene: 4. The CDR3 is 16 residues long. As DNA, the CDR3 is TGTGCCAGTAGTATTCGCGGGACTAGCGGGAGGGATGAGCAGTTCTTC. Residues: CASSIRGTSGRDEQFF.

This chain joins TRBV9 and TRBJ1-4; TRBD1 agrees at 10 bases. The ends lost 0 bases at V and 6 bases at J; junction bases unmatched: 5. The CDR3 is 16 residues long. The germline V gene encodes CDR1 SGDLS and CDR2 YYNGEE. CDR3 sequence (DNA): TGTGCCAGCAGCGTAGCTTTAGGACAGGGGGATGAAAAACTGTTTTTT. This gives the protein CASSVALGQGDEKLFF.

CDR3 protein: CASSESAYRSGANVLTF. Written as DNA, the CDR3 is TGTGCCAGCAGTGAATCAGCGTATCGCTCTGGGGCCAACGTCCTGACTTTC. This chain uses TRBV2 with TRBJ2-6; D is uncertain. This CDR3 contains 17 residues. The germline gives CDR1 SNHLY, CDR2 FYNNEI. V was shortened by 2 bases and J by 0 bases, with 11 bases between the two germline ends.

The V and J genes are TRBV4-1 and TRBJ1-4; 9 bases align to TRBD1. Germline V gene lookup returns CDR1 MGHRA and CDR2 YSYEKL. The V and J ends lost 4 bases and 4 bases, in that order; junction bases with no gene match: 4. The CDR3 is 15 amino acids. CDR3 protein: CASSRPGQGNEKLFF. The CDR3 DNA is TGCGCCAGCAGCCGACCGGGACAGGGTAATGAAAAACTGTTTTTT.

In this sample, this clone turned up once. The rearrangement joins TRBV25-1 to TRBJ2-1, with D possibly matching TRBD1 (6 bases). This CDR3 comprises 16 residues. V shed 1 base and J shed 6 bases, with 16 bases lying between them. Germline CDR1 and CDR2: MGHDK and SYGVNS. The CDR3 nucleotides read TGTGCCAGCAGTGAATGGGGGACCGACAGGTCCAATGAGCAGTTCTTC. Its protein product is CASSEWGTDRSNEQFF.

The V call is TRBV6-5, the J call TRBJ2-1, with 8 positions matching TRBD1. The CDR3 runs 14 residues. The V and J ends lost 6 bases and 8 bases, in that order; junction bases with no gene match: 9. CDR1 is MNHEY, CDR2 SVGAGI, per germline. The CDR3 loop reads CASRGTGLGDEQFF. CDR3 DNA sequence: TGTGCCAGCAGGGGGACAGGTCTGGGGGATGAGCAGTTCTTC.

This chain joins TRBV6-4 and TRBJ2-1; possible D gene TRBD1, 5 bases. V was trimmed by 1 base and J by 6 bases, leaving 13 bases between them. Germline CDR1 is MRHNA and CDR2 is SNTAGT. This CDR3 contains 15 residues. The CDR3 protein is CASSDFSRALNEQFF. For the CDR3, the DNA is TGTGCCAGCAGTGACTTCTCCAGGGCTCTCAATGAGCAGTTCTTC.

The rearrangement uses TRBV19 and TRBJ2-1, with 8 bases identical to TRBD2. The V gene end was trimmed by 2 bases and the J gene end by 6 bases; junction bases not matched to a gene: 15. The CDR3 has 18 residues. The germline V gene encodes CDR1 LNHDA and CDR2 SQIVND (reference sequence). CDR3 loop: CASSINGRAFQSGNEQFF. The CDR3 bases are TGTGCCAGTAGTATAAACGGGAGGGCCTTTCAGAGCGGCAATGAGCAGTTCTTC.

In its sample, this clone was seen once. V gene TRBV25-1 combines with J gene TRBJ1-1, with 8 bases identical to TRBD1. Germline values: CDR1 MGHDK, CDR2 SYGVNS. The V and J ends lost 4 bases and 6 bases, in that order; junction bases with no gene match: 4. This CDR3 is built from 13 residues. The CDR3 DNA is TGTGCCAGCAGTGCTCCGGACAGGGCTGAAGCTTTCTTT. It is translated as CASSAPDRAEAFF.

This chain connects TRBV25-1 to TRBJ2-5; TRBD1 is a possible D gene (5 bases). The CDR3 contains 14 residues. The V gene's germline CDR1 is MGHDK and CDR2 SYGVNS. The V end was cut by 2 bases, the J end by 7 bases, with 14 bases between. The CDR3 bases are TGTGCCAGCAGTGAACCGGGCAGGGATGGGACCCAGTACTTC. This translates into CASSEPGRDGTQYF.

This clone was observed a single time. The J gene is TRBJ1-4, the V gene TRBV19; the match to TRBD1 covers 8 bases. The V and J ends lost 5 bases and 7 bases, in that order; junction bases with no gene match: 9. Germline V CDR1 and CDR2: LNHDA, SQIVND (reference sequence). CDR3 length: 15 amino acids. Written as DNA, the CDR3 is TGTGCCAGTAGTCCGCCGGGACAGGCTCTTGAAAAACTGTTTTTT. Encoded protein: CASSPPGQALEKLFF.

V and J are TRBV7-8 and TRBJ2-1; the match to TRBD2 covers 16 bases. This CDR3 has 16 residues. The germline gives CDR1 SGHVS, CDR2 FQNEAQ. Losses at the gene ends were 4 bases for V and 7 bases for J; bases not matched to a gene: 4. CDR3 nucleotide sequence: TGTGCCAGCAGCTCGTCGGGACTAGCGGGGGGGAATGAGCAGTTCTTC. It yields the protein CASSSSGLAGGNEQFF.

CDR3 residues: CASTAGAGELFF. In DNA form, the CDR3 reads TGTGCCAGTACGGCGGGAGCCGGGGAGCTGTTTTTT. The genes are TRBV19 and TRBJ2-2; 7 bases are shared with TRBD2. Trimming at V came to 7 bases and at J to 6 bases, leaving 2 bases not matched to a gene. CDR1 is LNHDA, CDR2 SQIVND, per germline (reference sequence). This CDR3 spans 12 amino acids. Full variable domain (outside the CDR3, taken from reference TRBV19 and TRBJ2-2): DGGITQSPKYLFRKEGQNVTLSCEQNLNHDAMYWYRQDPGQGLRLIYYSQIVNDFQKGDIAEGYSVSREKKESFPLTVTSAQKNPTAFYLCASTAGAGELFFGEGSRLTVL.